In its sample, the clone carrying this TCR beta chain was seen a few times. These data originate in a study of PD-1 blockade in mismatch repair-deficient tumors. Overall study context: All were previously treated, progressing patients with eleven to twelve mismatch repair-deficient cancer types.

V was pared by 7 bases and J by 4 bases, with 5 bases of the junction left unmatched. CDR1 and CDR2 from the germline V gene are SQVTM and ANQGSEA. The CDR3 totals 14 residues. Sequencing was performed with immunoSEQ multiplex PCR; in TCRdb, only in-frame clones are kept and a portion is missing. In the table there are some 84,000 clones, over 70% of which are singletons. TCRs were sequenced from a few patients responding to pembrolizumab. This TCR was sampled from an adult with mismatch repair-deficient cancer. The material sequenced was peripheral blood, taken 12 weeks after starting pembrolizumab. The chain joins TRBV29-1 to TRBJ2-1; TRBD2 matches 12 bases. CDR3 nucleotides: TGCAGCGCCGGGACTAGCGGGCCTTACAATGAGCAGTTCTTC. It translates to CSAGTSGPYNEQFF.